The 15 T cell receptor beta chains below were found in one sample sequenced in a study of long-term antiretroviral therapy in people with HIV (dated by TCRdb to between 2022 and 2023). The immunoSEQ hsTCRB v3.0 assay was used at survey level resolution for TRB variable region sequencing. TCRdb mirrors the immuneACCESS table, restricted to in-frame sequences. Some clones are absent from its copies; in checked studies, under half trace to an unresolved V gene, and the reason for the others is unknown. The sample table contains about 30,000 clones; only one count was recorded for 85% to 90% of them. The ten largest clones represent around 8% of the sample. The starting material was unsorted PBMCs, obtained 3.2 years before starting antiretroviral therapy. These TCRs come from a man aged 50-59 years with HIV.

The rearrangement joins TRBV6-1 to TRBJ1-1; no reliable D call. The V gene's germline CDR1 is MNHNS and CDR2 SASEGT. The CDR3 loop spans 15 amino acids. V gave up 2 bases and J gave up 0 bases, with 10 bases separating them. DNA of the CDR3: TGTGCCAGCAGTGAACTCCAACTCATGAACACTGAAGCTTTCTTT. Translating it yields CASSELQLMNTEAFF.

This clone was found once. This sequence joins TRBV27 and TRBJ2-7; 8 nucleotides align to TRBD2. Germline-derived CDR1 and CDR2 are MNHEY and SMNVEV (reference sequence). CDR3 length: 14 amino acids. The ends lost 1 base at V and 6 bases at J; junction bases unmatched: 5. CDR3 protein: CASSLFGRDTEQYF. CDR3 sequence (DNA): TGTGCCAGCAGTTTATTCGGGAGGGACACCGAGCAGTACTTC.

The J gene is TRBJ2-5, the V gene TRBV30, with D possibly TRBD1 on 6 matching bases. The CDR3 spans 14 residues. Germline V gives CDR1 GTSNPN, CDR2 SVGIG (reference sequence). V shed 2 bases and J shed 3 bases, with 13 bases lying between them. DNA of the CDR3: TGTGCCTGGAGTCCCGGGACACCGAAAGAGACCCAGTACTTC. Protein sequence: CAWSPGTPKETQYF.

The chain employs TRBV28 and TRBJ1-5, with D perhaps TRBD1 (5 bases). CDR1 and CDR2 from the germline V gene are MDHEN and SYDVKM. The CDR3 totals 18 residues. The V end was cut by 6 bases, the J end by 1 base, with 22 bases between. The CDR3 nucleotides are TGTGCCAGCAGCTCCCGCGAGACAGCAGCTATGAGCAATCAGCCCCAGCATTTT. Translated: CASSSRETAAMSNQPQHF.

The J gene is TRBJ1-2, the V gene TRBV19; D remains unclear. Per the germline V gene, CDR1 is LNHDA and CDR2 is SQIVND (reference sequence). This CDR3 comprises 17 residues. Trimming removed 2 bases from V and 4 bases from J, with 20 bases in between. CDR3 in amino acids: CASSIIYRPEASYGYTF. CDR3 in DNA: TGTGCCAGTAGTATAATATATCGGCCGGAGGCGTCCTATGGCTACACCTTC.

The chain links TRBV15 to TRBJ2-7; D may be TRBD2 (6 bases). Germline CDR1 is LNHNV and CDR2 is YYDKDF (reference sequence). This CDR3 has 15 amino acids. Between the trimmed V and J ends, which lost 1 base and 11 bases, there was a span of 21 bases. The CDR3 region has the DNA TGTGCCACCAGCAGAGGATCAAACGGCGGGGTCGGCAAGTACTTC. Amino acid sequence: CATSRGSNGGVGKYF.

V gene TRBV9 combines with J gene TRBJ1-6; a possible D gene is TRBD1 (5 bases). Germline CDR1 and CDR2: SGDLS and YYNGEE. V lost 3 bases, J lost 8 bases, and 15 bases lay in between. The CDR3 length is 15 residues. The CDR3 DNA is TGTGCCAGCAGCGCAACCGGGACGGACCATTCACCCCTCCACTTT. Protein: CASSATGTDHSPLHF.

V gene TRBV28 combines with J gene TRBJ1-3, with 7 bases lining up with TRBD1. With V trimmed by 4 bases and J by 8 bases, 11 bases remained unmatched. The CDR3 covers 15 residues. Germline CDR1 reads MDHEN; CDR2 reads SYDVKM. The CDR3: CASSSGTVRLHTIYF. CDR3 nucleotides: TGTGCCAGCAGTTCCGGGACAGTCAGACTTCACACCATATATTTT.

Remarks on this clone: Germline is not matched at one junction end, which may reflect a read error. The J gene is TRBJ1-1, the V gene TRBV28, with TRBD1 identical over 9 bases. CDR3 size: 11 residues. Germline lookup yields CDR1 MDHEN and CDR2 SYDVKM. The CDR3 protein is CAIIGQGRSLF. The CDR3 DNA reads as TGTGCCATCATTGGACAGGGGCGCTCCTTATTT.

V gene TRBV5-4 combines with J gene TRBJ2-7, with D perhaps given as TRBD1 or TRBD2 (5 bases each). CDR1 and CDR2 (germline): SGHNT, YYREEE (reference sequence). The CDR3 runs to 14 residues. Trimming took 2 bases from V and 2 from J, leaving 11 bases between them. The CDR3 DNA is TGTGCCAGCAGCTTCTGGGACGGAGCCTACGAGCAGTACTTC. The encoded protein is CASSFWDGAYEQYF.

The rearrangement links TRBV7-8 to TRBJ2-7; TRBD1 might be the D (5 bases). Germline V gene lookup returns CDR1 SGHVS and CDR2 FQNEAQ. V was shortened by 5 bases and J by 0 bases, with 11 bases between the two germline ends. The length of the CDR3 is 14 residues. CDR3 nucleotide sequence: TGTGCCAGCAGCAAGTGGACAACCTCCTACGAGCAGTACTTC. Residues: CASSKWTTSYEQYF.

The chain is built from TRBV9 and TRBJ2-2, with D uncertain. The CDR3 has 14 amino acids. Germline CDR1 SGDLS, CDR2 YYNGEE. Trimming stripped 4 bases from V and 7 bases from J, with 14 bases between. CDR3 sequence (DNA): TGTGCCAGCAGCCCTCGGCATCTCGGCGGGGAGCTGTTTTTT. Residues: CASSPRHLGGELFF. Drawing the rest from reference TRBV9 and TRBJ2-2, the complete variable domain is DSGVTQTPKHLITATGQRVTLRCSPRSGDLSVYWYQQSLDQGLQFLIQYYNGEERAKGNILERFSAQQFPDLHSELNLSSLELGDSALYFCASSPRHLGGELFFGEGSRLTVL.

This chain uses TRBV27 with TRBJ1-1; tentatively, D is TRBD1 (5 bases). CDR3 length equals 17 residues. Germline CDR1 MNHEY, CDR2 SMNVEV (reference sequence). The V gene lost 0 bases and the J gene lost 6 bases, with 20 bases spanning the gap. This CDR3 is CASSLSWDPRFAPEAFF. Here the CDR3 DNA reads TGTGCCAGCAGTTTATCGTGGGACCCCCGATTCGCCCCTGAAGCTTTCTTT.

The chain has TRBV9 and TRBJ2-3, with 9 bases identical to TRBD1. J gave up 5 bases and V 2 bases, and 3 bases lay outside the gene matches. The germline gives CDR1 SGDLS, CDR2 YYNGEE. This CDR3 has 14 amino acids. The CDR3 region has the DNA TGTGCCAGCAGCGTCAGACAGGGGGAAGATACGCAGTATTTT. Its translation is CASSVRQGEDTQYF.

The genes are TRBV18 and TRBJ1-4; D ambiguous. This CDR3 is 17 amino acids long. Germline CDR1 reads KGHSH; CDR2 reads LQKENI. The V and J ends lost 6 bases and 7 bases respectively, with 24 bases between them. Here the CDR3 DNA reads TGTGCCAGCTCCTCGGACGGCAGTCAACCTACCCCTGAAAAACTGTTTTTT. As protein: CASSSDGSQPTPEKLFF.